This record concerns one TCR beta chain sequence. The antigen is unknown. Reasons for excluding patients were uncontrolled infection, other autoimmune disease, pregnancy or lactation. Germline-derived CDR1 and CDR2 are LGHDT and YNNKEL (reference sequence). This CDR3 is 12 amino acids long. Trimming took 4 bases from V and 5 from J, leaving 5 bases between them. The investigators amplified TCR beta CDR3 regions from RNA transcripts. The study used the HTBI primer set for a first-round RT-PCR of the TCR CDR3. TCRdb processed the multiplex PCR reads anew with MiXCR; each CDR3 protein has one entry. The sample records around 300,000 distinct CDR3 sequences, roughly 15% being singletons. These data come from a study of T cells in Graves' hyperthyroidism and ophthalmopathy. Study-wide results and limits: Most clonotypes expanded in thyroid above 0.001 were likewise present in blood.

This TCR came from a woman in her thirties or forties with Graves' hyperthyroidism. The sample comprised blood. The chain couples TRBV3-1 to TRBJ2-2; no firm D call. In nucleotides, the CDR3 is TGTGCCAGCAGCCGGGTGACCGGGGAGCTGTTTTTT. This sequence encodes CASSRVTGELFF.